The following is a T cell receptor (beta chain) sequence with its context. TCRdb keeps only in-frame clones here, not all; method: immunoSEQ multiplex PCR. The sample shows about 110,000 clones, about 85% of them seen only once. This CDR3 region has 15 residues. The germline V gene has CDR1 KGHSH and CDR2 LQKENI. With 6 bases removed from V and 3 bases from J, the gap between germline ends came to 18 bases. This entry belongs to a study of blood T cell repertoires in COVID-19. Study-wide context: Acute and convalescent COVID-19 specimens originated in the United States, Italy and Spain. From T cells, B-cell-depleted T cells, or PBMCs came the material, which was cDNA or gDNA.

J is TRBJ2-7 and V is TRBV18; D might be TRBD1 (5 bases). This TCR was sampled from a human donor in a cohort sampled during active COVID-19. The sample taken for sequencing was peripheral blood. The CDR3: CASSEGAMFFYEQYF. The CDR3 nucleotides read TGTGCCAGCTCTGAAGGGGCCATGTTTTTCTACGAGCAGTACTTC.